In its sample, the clone carrying this T cell receptor (beta chain) is large. A unique molecular identifier was attached to every TCR cDNA molecule. Via MiXCR, TCRdb re-called the 5' RACE reads, giving one row per CDR3 protein. The sample lists 800 to 1,000 distinct CDR3 sequences, around a third seen once, with 12% in the top ten. These data come from a study of spatial heterogeneity in lung cancer. Time point: sample taken at primary tumor resection. Samples were donated by 72 untreated early-stage non-small cell lung cancer patients. Unsorted samples of tumor, nontumor lung or frozen PBMC had their whole RNA sequenced. In germline, CDR1 is SNHLY, CDR2 FYNNEI. The CDR3 covers 13 residues. V lost 8 bases and J lost 1, with 10 bases in between.

The sample here was normal lung tissue next to the tumor, taken at surgery. The chain recombines TRBV2 with TRBJ2-3, with D hard to call. The receptor was isolated from a male donor with early-stage non-small cell lung cancer. CDR3 DNA sequence: TGTGCCAGCGGGGTCGCCCGCACAGATACGCAGTATTTT. Protein: CASGVARTDTQYF.